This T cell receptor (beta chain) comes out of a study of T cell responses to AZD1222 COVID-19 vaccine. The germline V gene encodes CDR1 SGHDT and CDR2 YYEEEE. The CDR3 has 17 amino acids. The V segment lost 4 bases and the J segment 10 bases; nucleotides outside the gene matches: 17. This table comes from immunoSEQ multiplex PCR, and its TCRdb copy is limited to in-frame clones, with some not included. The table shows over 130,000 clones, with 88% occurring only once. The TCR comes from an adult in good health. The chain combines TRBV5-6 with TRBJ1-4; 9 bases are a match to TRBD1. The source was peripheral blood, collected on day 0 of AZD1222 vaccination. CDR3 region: CASSPRDRVFREGKLFF. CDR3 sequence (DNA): TGTGCCAGCAGCCCCCGGGACAGGGTCTTCCGGGAAGGAAAACTGTTTTTT.